One and the same sample provided the 16 T cell receptor beta chains below, sequenced in a study of T-cell memory formation after mild COVID-19. Via MiXCR, TCRdb re-called the 5' RACE reads, giving one row per CDR3 protein. This sample has approximately 490,000 distinct CDR3 sequences, with roughly 22% found just once. Sequencing used PBMCs or a T cell subset sorted from them (not recorded which). The receptors shown here come from an adult woman who had mild COVID-19 (a few samples of this study predate the infection). Cell type and time point are not known.

Only a few counts were recorded for this clonotype. This chain connects TRBV6-1 to TRBJ1-1; D perhaps matches TRBD1 (5 bases). Germline V gene lookup returns CDR1 MNHNS and CDR2 SASEGT. V lost 0 bases to trimming and J lost 11 bases, with 10 bases between them. The length of the CDR3 is 12 residues. The CDR3: CASSEAGETAFF. The CDR3 DNA sequence: TGTGCCAGCAGTGAAGCGGGGGAAACGGCTTTCTTT.

This clonotype was seen only a few times. The chain is built from TRBV24-1 and TRBJ2-1, with D unresolved. Germline CDR1 is KGHDR and CDR2 is SFDVKD. The CDR3 extends over 16 amino acids. The V gene lost 3 bases and the J gene lost 4 bases, with 15 bases spanning the gap. The CDR3 reads CATSDPNQPPYNEQFF. The CDR3 region has the DNA TGTGCCACCAGTGATCCCAACCAGCCACCTTACAATGAGCAGTTCTTC.

This chain uses TRBV7-6 with TRBJ1-6; D not resolved. The CDR3 covers 15 residues. Germline V gene lookup returns CDR1 SGHVS and CDR2 FNYEAQ. Trimming removed 1 base from V and 5 bases from J, with 9 bases in between. CDR3 protein: CASSLEAAHNSPLHF. The CDR3 DNA reads as TGTGCCAGCAGCTTAGAGGCGGCTCATAATTCACCCCTCCACTTT.

The chain recombines TRBV7-2 with TRBJ1-1, with D tentatively TRBD1 (5 bases). The CDR3 runs to 15 residues. V was shortened by 1 base and J by 2 bases, with 11 bases between the two germline ends. Germline V CDR1 and CDR2: SGHTA, FQGNSA. In DNA form, the CDR3 reads TGTGCCAGCAGCTTAGAGCGGGGGGGAAACACTGAAGCTTTCTTT. Amino acid sequence: CASSLERGGNTEAFF.

A few counts support this clonotype. The chain combines TRBV27 with TRBJ1-5; a possible D gene is TRBD1 (5 bases). Trimming took 3 bases from V and 0 from J, leaving 9 bases between them. Germline V gene sequence: CDR1 MNHEY, CDR2 SMNVEV (reference sequence). The CDR3 spans 15 residues. CDR3 loop: CASSLIGTSNQPQHF. CDR3 nucleotide sequence: TGTGCCAGCAGTTTGATCGGGACTAGCAATCAGCCCCAGCATTTT.

J is TRBJ1-1 and V is TRBV9; TRBD1 might be the D (6 bases). The CDR3 totals 15 residues. Germline V gene lookup returns CDR1 SGDLS and CDR2 YYNGEE. Deletions cut 6 bases from V and 6 bases from J, with 21 bases between. DNA for the CDR3: TGTGCCAGCACCCCACCTCGAGGCGGGGGCCCTGAAGCTTTCTTT. This encodes CASTPPRGGGPEAFF. The full variable domain, its missing parts supplied by reference TRBV9 and TRBJ1-1, is DSGVTQTPKHLITATGQRVTLRCSPRSGDLSVYWYQQSLDQGLQFLIQYYNGEERAKGNILERFSAQQFPDLHSELNLSSLELGDSALYFCASTPPRGGGPEAFFGQGTRLTVV.

The chain is built from TRBV29-1 and TRBJ2-5; D may correspond to TRBD1 or TRBD2 (6 bases each). The CDR3 spans 13 residues. CDR1 and CDR2 from the germline V gene are SQVTM and ANQGSEA. Trimming left V 7 bases short and J 4 bases short, with 16 bases between. The CDR3, as DNA: TGCAGCGAGATAAGACTAGGGGGAGAGACCCAGTACTTC. This encodes CSEIRLGGETQYF.

V usage is TRBV27 and J usage is TRBJ2-1; tentatively, D is TRBD2 (6 bases). The germline V gene has CDR1 MNHEY and CDR2 SMNVEV (reference sequence). The CDR3 loop spans 13 amino acids. The V and J ends lost 1 base and 12 bases respectively, with 13 bases between them. The CDR3 DNA reads as TGTGCCAGCAGTTTATACGGGGGAGGCATGCAGTTCTTC. Amino acids: CASSLYGGGMQFF.

As regards this clonotype: This may stem from a read error, because a much larger clone lies one nucleotide away. The CDR3 DNA sequence: TGTGCCAGCAGCTTATTGTGGGGCGGGACAGATACGCAGTATTTT. As protein: CASSLLWGGTDTQYF. V and J are TRBV7-2 and TRBJ2-3; perhaps D is TRBD1 or TRBD2 (5 bases each). This CDR3 is 15 amino acids long. V was clipped by 2 bases and J by 3 bases, with 12 bases between them. Germline CDR1 is SGHTA and CDR2 is FQGNSA.

The V call is TRBV19, the J call TRBJ2-2; D not resolved. The CDR3 totals 12 residues. V was trimmed by 7 bases and J by 7 bases, leaving 10 bases between them. Germline CDR1 is LNHDA and CDR2 is SQIVND (reference sequence). This CDR3 is CASKSGVGELFF. In DNA, the CDR3 is TGTGCCAGTAAGTCAGGCGTCGGGGAGCTGTTTTTT.

This clonotype showed up many times. The chain is built from TRBV28 and TRBJ1-5; D is unclear. The CDR3 consists of 16 residues. Trimming removed 1 base at V and 2 bases at J, with 12 bases between. Germline CDR1 MDHEN, CDR2 SYDVKM. The CDR3 spells CASSLFRGTGNQPQHF. The CDR3 DNA sequence: TGTGCCAGCAGTTTATTCCGGGGAACGGGCAATCAGCCCCAGCATTTT.

This chain connects TRBV7-9 to TRBJ2-1, with D possibly TRBD1 on 6 matching bases. The CDR3 has 17 residues. Germline values: CDR1 SEHNR, CDR2 FQNEAQ (reference sequence). Deletions cut 4 bases from V and 8 bases from J, with 24 bases between. The CDR3 loop is CASSSLSRGLHRDEQFF. CDR3 coding DNA: TGTGCCAGCAGCTCTCTCTCCCGGGGATTGCACAGGGATGAGCAGTTCTTC.

The chain has TRBV5-1 and TRBJ1-1; D gene ambiguous. Trimming cost V 2 bases and J 1 base, with 15 bases left between them. The CDR3 sequence is 16 residues long. Germline loops: CDR1 SGHRS, CDR2 YFSETQ. The CDR3 sequence: CASSFSTPSPNTEAFF. CDR3 coding DNA: TGCGCCAGCAGCTTTTCAACCCCCTCACCGAACACTGAAGCTTTCTTT.

V usage is TRBV5-1 and J usage is TRBJ2-7; D call uncertain. This CDR3 contains 16 residues. Trimming removed 0 bases at V and 0 bases at J, with 13 bases between. The germline V gene encodes CDR1 SGHRS and CDR2 YFSETQ. The CDR3 DNA follows: TGCGCCAGCAGCTTGGTAGGGCAGGTGTCCTCCTACGAGCAGTACTTC. As protein: CASSLVGQVSSYEQYF.

The rearrangement links TRBV7-9 to TRBJ2-7; D may be TRBD2 (5 bases). V dropped 5 bases and J dropped 0 bases, with 14 bases sitting between them. Germline lookup yields CDR1 SEHNR and CDR2 FQNEAQ (reference sequence). The CDR3 totals 15 residues. The CDR3: CASSTWTGSSYEQYF. DNA for the CDR3: TGTGCCAGCAGCACCTGGACTGGAAGCTCCTACGAGCAGTACTTC.

The genes are TRBV7-2 and TRBJ2-3, with unresolved D. The CDR3 consists of 12 residues. V was shortened by 5 bases and J by 4 bases, with 7 bases between the two germline ends. Germline assignment: CDR1 SGHTA and CDR2 FQGNSA. CDR3 DNA sequence: TGTGCCAGCAGCGCTCAAGCAGATACGCAGTATTTT. It translates to CASSAQADTQYF.